The source of this T cell receptor (beta chain) is a study of cytomegalovirus exposure and HLA in healthy donors. The PCR was carried out with 60 Vbeta primers and 13 Jbeta primers. The method was immunoSEQ multiplex PCR; TCRdb's version includes in-frame clones alone and lacks a portion of them. The sample lists about 160,000 clones, 84% occurring once. The CDR3 runs 15 residues. Germline loops: CDR1 SGHNT, CDR2 YENEEA. Trimming cost V 3 bases and J 8 bases; bases outside gene matches: 6. General observations from the study: TRBV6-2, TRBV6-3 and other indistinguishable V segments were excluded. It was reported that the classifier diagnosed cytomegalovirus status with high specificity and sensitivity in both the original and validation cohorts. Fewer N-insertions than the approximately 680-donor mean were reportedly shown by an Asian-associated ancestry cluster in a later analysis.

Concerning this clone itself: Its antigen is not identified.

The J gene is TRBJ2-1, the V gene TRBV11-3, with 11 bases fitting TRBD2. The source is a man aged 50-59 years in good health and CMV-seropositive. Material for sequencing was PBMCs. CDR3 DNA: TGTGCCAGCAGCTTCGAACTAGCGGGAGTGTATGAGCAGTTCTTC. It codes for CASSFELAGVYEQFF.